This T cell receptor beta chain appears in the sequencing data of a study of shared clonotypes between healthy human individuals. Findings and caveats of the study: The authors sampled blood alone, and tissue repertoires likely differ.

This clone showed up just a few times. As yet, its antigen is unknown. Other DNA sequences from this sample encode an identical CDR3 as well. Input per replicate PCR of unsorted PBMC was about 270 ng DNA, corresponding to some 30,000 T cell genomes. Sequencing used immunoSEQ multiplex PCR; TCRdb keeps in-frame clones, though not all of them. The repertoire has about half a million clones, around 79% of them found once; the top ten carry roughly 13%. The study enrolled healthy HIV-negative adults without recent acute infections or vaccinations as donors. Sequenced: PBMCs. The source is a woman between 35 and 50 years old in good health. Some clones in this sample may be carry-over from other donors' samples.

CDR3 residues: CASSLRGTEAFF. Here the CDR3 DNA reads TGTGCCAGCAGCTTACGTGGGACTGAAGCTTTCTTT. The gene calls are TRBV7-9 and TRBJ1-1; D call uncertain. The CDR3 runs to 12 residues. Trimming shortened V by 2 bases and J by 5 bases, and 6 bases separated the two germline ends. Germline V gene lookup returns CDR1 SEHNR and CDR2 FQNEAQ (reference sequence).